This T cell receptor (beta chain) comes out of a study of cytomegalovirus exposure and HLA in healthy donors. Whole-study findings and limits: TCR beta V- and J-gene trimming was later associated with a missense DCLRE1C variant. Under in vitro conditions, a few CMV-associated chains were confirmed as specific for CMV antigens.

V lost 0 bases and J lost 4, with 10 bases in between. The germline V gene has CDR1 SGHTS and CDR2 YDEGEE. The CDR3 loop spans 14 amino acids. A remark on this clone: Its antigen is as yet unknown.

The PCR contained 60 Vbeta and 13 Jbeta primers. The assay was immunoSEQ multiplex PCR, and TCRdb's table has in-frame clones only and misses some. The sample has 180,000 or so clones, around two thirds seen once; the top ten hold over 2.5%. The rearrangement uses TRBV5-8 and TRBJ1-1; a possible D gene is TRBD1 (5 bases). This receptor was identified in a man aged 40-49 years in good health and CMV-seronegative. The sequenced material came from PBMCs. The CDR3 DNA sequence: TGTGCCAGCAGCTTGGCCGCAGGGATCACTGAAGCTTTCTTT. Residues: CASSLAAGITEAFF.